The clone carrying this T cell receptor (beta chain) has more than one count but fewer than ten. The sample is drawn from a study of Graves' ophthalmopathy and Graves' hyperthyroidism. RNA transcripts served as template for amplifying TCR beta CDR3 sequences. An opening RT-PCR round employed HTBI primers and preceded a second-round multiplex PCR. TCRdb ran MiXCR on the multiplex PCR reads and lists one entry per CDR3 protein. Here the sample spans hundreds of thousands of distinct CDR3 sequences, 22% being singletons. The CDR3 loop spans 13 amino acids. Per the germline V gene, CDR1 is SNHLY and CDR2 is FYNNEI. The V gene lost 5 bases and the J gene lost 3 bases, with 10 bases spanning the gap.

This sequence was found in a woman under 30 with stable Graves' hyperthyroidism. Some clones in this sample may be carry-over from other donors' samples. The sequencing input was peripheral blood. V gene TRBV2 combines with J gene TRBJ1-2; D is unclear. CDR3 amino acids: CASSKMADYGYTF. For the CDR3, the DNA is TGTGCCAGCAGTAAAATGGCGGACTATGGCTACACCTTC.